This TCR beta chain derives from a study of OX40 agonist ivuxolimab in advanced cancers. Study-level information: Three patients, one with hepatocellular carcinoma and two with cutaneous melanoma, achieved partial responses.

This table comes from immunoSEQ multiplex PCR, and its TCRdb copy is limited to in-frame clones, with some not included. This sample carries about 48,000 clones, 75% to 95% of them seen once, and the ten largest clones take roughly 5%. The V end lost 4 bases, the J end lost 0 bases, and 23 bases lay between the germline ends. Germline lookup yields CDR1 LGHNA and CDR2 YNFKEQ. CDR3 length: 19 amino acids. Collection of blood occurred at baseline, at cycle 4 day 1, and at cycle 7 day 1. The input for sequencing was CD4+ or CD8+ T cells sorted from blood, taken in a trial of the OX40 agonist ivuxolimab. The V call is TRBV4-2, the J call TRBJ2-3, with D perhaps TRBD2 (5 bases). The sequence was obtained from an adult with an advanced solid tumor such as melanoma, head and neck, liver or kidney cancer. The CDR3 nucleotides read TGTGCCAGCAGCCTGCCACGGGATAAACTCATTTCTAGCACAGATACGCAGTATTTT. It yields the protein CASSLPRDKLISSTDTQYF.